Below, 28 T cell receptor beta chains from the same sample are listed, as sequenced in a study of cytomegalovirus exposure and HLA in healthy donors. Only in-frame clones appear in the TCRdb table, and some are missing; sequencing was by immunoSEQ multiplex PCR. The sample gives 150,000 to 200,000 clones, 75% to 90% of which show up once; under 7.5% is in the top ten. Input material: PBMCs. The receptor source for this set is a man aged 18 to 30 in good health and CMV-seropositive.

The rearrangement links TRBV11-2 to TRBJ2-1; 8 nucleotides align to TRBD1. CDR3 length: 14 residues. V lost 5 bases to trimming and J lost 8 bases; unmatched junction nucleotides: 8. Germline V gives CDR1 SGHAT, CDR2 FQNNGV. This CDR3 is CASSVGQGRDEQFF. DNA of the CDR3: TGTGCCAGCAGCGTCGGACAGGGTCGCGATGAGCAGTTCTTC.

The V and J genes are TRBV7-9 and TRBJ2-7; tentatively, D is TRBD1 (6 bases). Germline V gene lookup returns CDR1 SEHNR and CDR2 FQNEAQ (reference sequence). This CDR3 has 14 residues. Trimming cost V 5 bases and J 6 bases, with 17 bases left between them. The CDR3 protein is CASSPGVVGREQYF. CDR3 nucleotides: TGTGCCAGCAGCCCAGGGGTGGTGGGACGCGAGCAGTACTTC.

This clone was observed a single time. CDR3 coding DNA: TGCAGCGTTGAGGTGGGAGAGGGAGGCAATCAGCCCCAGCATTTT. Translated, it gives CSVEVGEGGNQPQHF. The chain has TRBV29-1 and TRBJ1-5, with D unclear. Germline-derived CDR1 and CDR2 are SQVTM and ANQGSEA. This CDR3 has 15 amino acids. Trimming stripped 3 bases from V and 2 bases from J, with 14 bases between.

The rearrangement uses TRBV19 and TRBJ1-5, with 8 bases that match TRBD1. Trimming removed 8 bases from V and 4 bases from J; junction bases left unmatched: 4. This CDR3 spans 13 amino acids. Germline loops: CDR1 LNHDA, CDR2 SQIVND (reference sequence). The CDR3 spells CASGGQANQPQHF. CDR3 sequence (DNA): TGTGCCAGTGGGGGACAGGCAAATCAGCCCCAGCATTTT.

This rearrangement joins TRBV18 to TRBJ2-3; possibly TRBD2 for D (6 bases). Trimming pared 9 bases from V and 1 base from J, leaving 11 bases between. Germline V gene sequence: CDR1 KGHSH, CDR2 LQKENI. The CDR3 contains 13 residues. CDR3 amino acids: CASQPGGTDTQYF. The CDR3 coding sequence is TGTGCCAGTCAACCGGGGGGCACAGATACGCAGTATTTT.

This chain connects TRBV30 to TRBJ1-5, with 7 bases aligning to TRBD1. This CDR3 comprises 13 residues. The ends lost 1 base at V and 16 bases at J; junction bases unmatched: 13. Germline CDR1 GTSNPN, CDR2 SVGIG (reference sequence). CDR3 in DNA: TGTGCCTGGAGTGAGACCGGACAGGACCCCCGTCATTTT. Amino acid sequence: CAWSETGQDPRHF.

This clone was picked up one time. The chain joins TRBV2 to TRBJ2-7; D gene uncertain. This CDR3 region has 14 residues. Germline V gene lookup returns CDR1 SNHLY and CDR2 FYNNEI. V gave up 1 base and J gave up 2 bases, with 9 bases separating them. CDR3 in amino acids: CASSEGRPAYEQYF. The CDR3 DNA is TGTGCCAGCAGTGAAGGGCGGCCGGCCTACGAGCAGTACTTC.

V and J are TRBV10-3 and TRBJ2-7; TRBD1 aligns across 9 bases. V shed 6 bases, J shed 7 bases, and the junction held 10 bases outside the gene matches. Germline V gene data show CDR1 as ENHRY and CDR2 as SYGVKD. The length of the CDR3 is 14 residues. For the CDR3, the DNA is TGTGCCATCAGCCCCCTACAGGGGGCTGGGGAGCAGTACTTC. Protein sequence: CAISPLQGAGEQYF.

The chain joins TRBV29-1 to TRBJ1-1; TRBD1 aligns across 7 bases. The V gene's germline CDR1 is SQVTM and CDR2 ANQGSEA. The CDR3 has 13 residues. Trimming cost V 8 bases and J 1 base; bases outside gene matches: 7. CDR3 bases: TGCAGCACGGGACAGACACAGAACACTGAAGCTTTCTTT. The encoded protein is CSTGQTQNTEAFF.

The chain recombines TRBV11-1 with TRBJ2-7, with D unresolved. Germline assignment: CDR1 SGHAT and CDR2 FQDESV (reference sequence). The CDR3 extends over 14 amino acids. V was clipped by 6 bases and J by 2 bases, with 14 bases between them. The CDR3 DNA sequence: TGTGCCAGCAGATCCGGCGGATTACCCTACGAGCAGTACTTC. Translation: CASRSGGLPYEQYF.

This rearrangement joins TRBV27 to TRBJ2-1; D not resolved. CDR1 MNHEY and CDR2 SMNVEV come from the germline V gene (reference sequence). V was clipped by 11 bases and J by 7 bases, with 9 bases between them. The CDR3 length is 10 residues. The CDR3 loop is CAPFSNEQFF. For the CDR3, the DNA is TGTGCCCCCTTTTCGAATGAGCAGTTCTTC.

The gene calls are TRBV27 and TRBJ2-6; D might be TRBD1 (5 bases). The germline gives CDR1 MNHEY, CDR2 SMNVEV (reference sequence). This CDR3 has 14 residues. With 5 bases removed from V and 3 bases from J, the gap between germline ends came to 8 bases. This CDR3 is CASSVRGGANVLTF. CDR3 bases: TGTGCCAGCAGTGTTAGGGGTGGGGCCAACGTCCTGACTTTC. The entire variable domain, with the rest obtained from reference TRBV27 and TRBJ2-6, is as follows: EAQVTQNPRYLITVTGKKLTVTCSQNMNHEYMSWYRQDPGLGLRQIYYSMNVEVTDKGDVPEGYKVSRKEKRNFPLILESPSPNQTSLYFCASSVRGGANVLTFGAGSRLTVL.

As to this clone: A junction boundary mismatches the germline segment, possibly from a read error. The chain carries TRBV5-4 and TRBJ2-5; D is undetermined. Germline-derived CDR1 and CDR2 are SGHNT and YYREEE (reference sequence). This CDR3 has 13 amino acids. This chain's CDR3 is CASSLGGRETQYF. CDR3 DNA sequence: TGTGCCAGCAGTTTGGGTGGCAGAGAGACCCAGTACTTC.

The genes are TRBV9 and TRBJ2-1; TRBD2 matches at 7 bases. There are 14 residues in the CDR3. The germline V gene encodes CDR1 SGDLS and CDR2 YYNGEE. V lost 1 base and J lost 9; bases outside the gene matches: 7. The CDR3 spells CASSVITGEGEQFF. The DNA for the CDR3 is TGTGCCAGCAGCGTAATTACTGGGGAGGGTGAGCAGTTCTTC.

The V gene is TRBV6-1, the J gene TRBJ2-3; D is perhaps TRBD2 (5 bases). Per the germline V gene, CDR1 is MNHNS and CDR2 is SASEGT. The CDR3 runs to 15 residues. Trimming pared 6 bases from V and 2 bases from J, leaving 15 bases between. The DNA of the CDR3 is TGTGCCAGCAGCCCTACTAGGGCCCCCACAGATACGCAGTATTTT. It specifies CASSPTRAPTDTQYF.

The chain joins TRBV7-2 to TRBJ2-5, with 8 positions matching TRBD2. CDR1 is SGHTA, CDR2 FQGNSA, per germline. V shed 3 bases and J 2 bases; nucleotides not matched to a gene: 2. CDR3 length: 14 residues. The CDR3 DNA is TGTGCCAGCAGCTTTACGGGAGGGCAAGAGACCCAGTACTTC. This sequence encodes CASSFTGGQETQYF.

The V call is TRBV27, the J call TRBJ2-2, with 9 bases lining up with TRBD1. Per germline, CDR1 MNHEY and CDR2 SMNVEV (reference sequence). The V gene end was trimmed by 6 bases and the J gene end by 4 bases; junction bases not matched to a gene: 12. The CDR3 has 17 amino acids. In nucleotides, the CDR3 is TGTGCCAGCAGACACGACAGGGGGACATTGAGCACCGGGGAGCTGTTTTTT. It codes for CASRHDRGTLSTGELFF.

V gene TRBV7-9 combines with J gene TRBJ2-3, with D possibly TRBD1 on 6 matching bases. The CDR3 is 15 amino acids. V was shortened by 5 bases and J by 1 base, with 13 bases between the two germline ends. Germline V lookup: CDR1 SEHNR, CDR2 FQNEAQ (reference sequence). The CDR3 DNA sequence: TGTGCCAGCAGCAACCGGGACATACGCACAGATACGCAGTATTTT. It codes for CASSNRDIRTDTQYF.

The V call is TRBV7-8, the J call TRBJ2-5, with 9 bases lining up with TRBD2. There are 15 residues in the CDR3. V trimming: 4 bases; J trimming: 7 bases; junction bases outside the gene matches: 10. Germline V lookup: CDR1 SGHVS, CDR2 FQNEAQ. CDR3 nucleotides: TGTGCCAGCAGCTGGGGTGGTAGCGGGGGTGGGACCCAGTACTTC. Its translation is CASSWGGSGGGTQYF.

The chain employs TRBV27 and TRBJ2-7; D is possibly TRBD2 (6 bases). Trimming pared 10 bases from V and 6 bases from J, leaving 28 bases between. Germline assignment: CDR1 MNHEY and CDR2 SMNVEV (reference sequence). The CDR3 totals 16 residues. CDR3 residues: CATSPLSGTLSAEQYF. CDR3 nucleotides: TGTGCCACATCCCCTCTCTCCGGGACTCTCAGCGCCGAGCAGTACTTC.

The chain combines TRBV2 with TRBJ1-5, with a tentative D call TRBD1 (6 bases). V lost 3 bases and J lost 2, with 11 bases in between. CDR1 is SNHLY and CDR2 is FYNNEI in the germline V gene. This CDR3 has 15 amino acids. CDR3 bases: TGTGCCAGCAGTGAGCTAGGGGGTCGCAATCAGCCCCAGCATTTT. This encodes CASSELGGRNQPQHF.

The chain is built from TRBV4-3 and TRBJ2-1, with 13 bases matching TRBD2. The germline gives CDR1 LGHNA, CDR2 YSLEER. This CDR3 region has 14 residues. V gave up 4 bases and J gave up 6 bases; unmatched junction bases: 0. CDR3 sequence (DNA): TGCGCCAGCAGCCGACTAGCGGGAGGCAATGAGCAGTTCTTC. As protein: CASSRLAGGNEQFF.

The rearrangement joins TRBV27 to TRBJ2-1, with 8 bases identical to TRBD1. There are 16 residues in the CDR3. Germline loops: CDR1 MNHEY, CDR2 SMNVEV (reference sequence). Losses at the gene ends were 6 bases for V and 9 bases for J; bases not matched to a gene: 16. The CDR3 nucleotides read TGTGCCAGCAGCTCTCGACAGGGGATAATTGGTGTTGAGCAGTTCTTC. Its protein is CASSSRQGIIGVEQFF.

The rearrangement links TRBV7-7 to TRBJ2-7, with 8 nucleotides matching TRBD2. The CDR3 has 15 residues. CDR1 SSHAT and CDR2 FNYEAQ come from the germline V gene (reference sequence). Unmatched junction bases numbered 6, after V lost 3 bases and J lost 2 bases. Written as DNA, the CDR3 is TGTGCCAGCAGCTTTATCGGGAGGGTTCCCTACGAGCAGTACTTC. Translated, it gives CASSFIGRVPYEQYF.

The chain couples TRBV9 to TRBJ2-3, with a weak D call TRBD1 (5 bases). V lost 0 bases, J lost 4 bases, and 15 bases lay in between. CDR1 SGDLS and CDR2 YYNGEE come from the germline V gene. The CDR3 is 16 residues long. DNA for the CDR3: TGTGCCAGCAGCGTAGCTGCCAGGGCTCCTCCAGATACGCAGTATTTT. Translated, it gives CASSVAARAPPDTQYF.

The chain carries TRBV5-5 and TRBJ1-5, with TRBD1 matching over 8 bases. Germline loops: CDR1 SGHKS, CDR2 YYEKEE (reference sequence). The CDR3 loop spans 16 amino acids. With V trimmed by 0 bases and J by 5 bases, 7 bases remained unmatched. CDR3 sequence reads: CASSLAATGVHQPQHF. The CDR3 region has the DNA TGTGCCAGCAGCTTGGCCGCGACAGGGGTCCATCAGCCCCAGCATTTT.

This chain joins TRBV5-1 and TRBJ1-5; perhaps TRBD1 as D (6 bases). V gave up 2 bases and J gave up 4 bases, with 10 bases separating them. The CDR3 has 14 residues. Per germline, CDR1 SGHRS and CDR2 YFSETQ. CDR3: CASSFNQGNQPQHF. DNA of the CDR3: TGCGCCAGCAGCTTCAATCAGGGGAATCAGCCCCAGCATTTT.

The chain combines TRBV6-5 with TRBJ1-3, with TRBD1 identical over 8 bases. CDR1 MNHEY and CDR2 SVGAGI come from the germline V gene. Unmatched junction bases numbered 1, after V lost 8 bases and J lost 4 bases. The CDR3 is 12 amino acids. The CDR3 protein is CASGTGGNTIYF. CDR3 bases: TGTGCCAGCGGGACAGGAGGAAACACCATATATTTT.